The clone carrying this T cell receptor (beta chain) appeared a few times. This CDR3 region has 17 residues. V was cut by 4 bases and J by 0 bases, with 19 bases left in between. This sample was taken from a study of OX40 agonist ivuxolimab in advanced cancers. Across the study: Age averaged around 60 years (range about 20 to 79), and 82.7% were male.

Assay: immunoSEQ multiplex PCR; the TCRdb copy retains only in-frame clones and omits some. This sample has around 86,000 clones, with about 80% found just once. Sequenced here: CD4+ or CD8+ T cells sorted from blood, sampled in a trial of the OX40 agonist ivuxolimab. This chain uses TRBV5-3 with TRBJ1-2, with a tentative D call TRBD1 (5 bases). TRBV5-3 qualifies as an ORF whose function is uncertain. The TCR sequence derives from an adult with an advanced solid tumor such as melanoma, head and neck, liver or kidney cancer. The CDR3 DNA reads as TGTGCCAGAAGCCTCCCCCTGGCAGGGCGCGCTAACTATGGCTACACCTTC. It specifies CARSLPLAGRANYGYTF.